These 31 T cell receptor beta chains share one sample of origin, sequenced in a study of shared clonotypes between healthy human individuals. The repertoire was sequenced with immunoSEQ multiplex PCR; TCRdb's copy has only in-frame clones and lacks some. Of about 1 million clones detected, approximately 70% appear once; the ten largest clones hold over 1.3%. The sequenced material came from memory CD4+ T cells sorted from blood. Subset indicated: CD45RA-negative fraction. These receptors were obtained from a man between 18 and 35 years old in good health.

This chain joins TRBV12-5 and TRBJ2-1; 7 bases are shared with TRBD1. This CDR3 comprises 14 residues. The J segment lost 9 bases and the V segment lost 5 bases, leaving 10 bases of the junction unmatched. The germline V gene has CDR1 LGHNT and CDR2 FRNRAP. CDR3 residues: CASGRTGAWGEQFF. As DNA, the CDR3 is TGTGCTAGTGGTCGGACAGGAGCCTGGGGTGAGCAGTTCTTC.

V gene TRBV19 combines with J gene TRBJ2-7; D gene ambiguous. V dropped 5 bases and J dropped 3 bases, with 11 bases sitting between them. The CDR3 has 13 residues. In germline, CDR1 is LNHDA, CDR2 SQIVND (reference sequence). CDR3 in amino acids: CASSDRVGYEQYF. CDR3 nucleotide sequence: TGTGCCAGTAGTGATAGGGTAGGCTACGAGCAGTACTTC.

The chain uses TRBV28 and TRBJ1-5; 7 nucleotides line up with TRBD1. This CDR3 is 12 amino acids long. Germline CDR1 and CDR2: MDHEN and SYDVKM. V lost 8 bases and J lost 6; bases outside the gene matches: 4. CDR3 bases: TGTGCCAGCCACAGGGGAGGTCAGCCCCAGCATTTT. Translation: CASHRGGQPQHF.

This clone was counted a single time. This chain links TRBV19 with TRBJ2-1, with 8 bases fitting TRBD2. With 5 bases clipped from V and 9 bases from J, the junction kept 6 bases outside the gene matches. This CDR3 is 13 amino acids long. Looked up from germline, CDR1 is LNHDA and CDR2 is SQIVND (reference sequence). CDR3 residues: CASSSIAGSEQFF. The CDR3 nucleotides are TGTGCCAGTAGTTCGATAGCGGGAAGTGAGCAGTTCTTC. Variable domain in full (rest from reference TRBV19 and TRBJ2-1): DGGITQSPKYLFRKEGQNVTLSCEQNLNHDAMYWYRQDPGQGLRLIYYSQIVNDFQKGDIAEGYSVSREKKESFPLTVTSAQKNPTAFYLCASSSIAGSEQFFGPGTRLTVL.

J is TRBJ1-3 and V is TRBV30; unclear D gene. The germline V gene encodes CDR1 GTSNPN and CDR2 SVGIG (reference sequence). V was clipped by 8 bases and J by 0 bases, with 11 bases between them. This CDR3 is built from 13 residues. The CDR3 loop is CAGTDNSGNTIYF. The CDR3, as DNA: TGTGCCGGAACAGATAACTCTGGAAACACCATATATTTT.

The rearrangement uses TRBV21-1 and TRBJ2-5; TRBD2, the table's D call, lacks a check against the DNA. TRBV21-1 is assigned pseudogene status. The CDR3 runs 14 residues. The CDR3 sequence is CASSTPAGGETQYF. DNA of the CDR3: TGTGCCAGCAGCACCCCGGCGGGAGGAGAGACCCAGTACTTC.

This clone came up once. CDR3 amino acids: CASSLAPSQETQYF. The DNA of the CDR3 is TGTGCCAGCAGCTTAGCTCCTTCCCAAGAGACCCAGTACTTC. This rearrangement joins TRBV7-8 to TRBJ2-5; D not resolved. Trimming removed 0 bases at V and 1 base at J, with 6 bases between. Per germline, CDR1 SGHVS and CDR2 FQNEAQ. This CDR3 has 14 amino acids.

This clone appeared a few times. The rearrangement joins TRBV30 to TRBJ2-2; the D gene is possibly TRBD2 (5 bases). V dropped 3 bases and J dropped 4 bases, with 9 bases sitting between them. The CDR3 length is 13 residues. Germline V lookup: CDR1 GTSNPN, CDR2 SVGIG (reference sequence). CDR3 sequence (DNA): TGTGCCTGGAGCCTAACTAGCACCGGGGAGCTGTTTTTT. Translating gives CAWSLTSTGELFF.

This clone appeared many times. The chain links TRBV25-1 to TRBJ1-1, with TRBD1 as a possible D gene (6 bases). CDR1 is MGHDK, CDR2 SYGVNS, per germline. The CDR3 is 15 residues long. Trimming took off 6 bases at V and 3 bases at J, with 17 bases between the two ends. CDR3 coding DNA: TGTGCCAGCAGGGTCCGGGGGGCAACGGACACTGAAGCTTTCTTT. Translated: CASRVRGATDTEAFF. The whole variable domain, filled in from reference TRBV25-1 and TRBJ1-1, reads EADIYQTPRYLVIGTGKKITLECSQTMGHDKMYWYQQDPGMELHLIHYSYGVNSTEKGDLSSESTVSRIRTEHFPLTLESARPSHTSQYLCASRVRGATDTEAFFGQGTRLTVV.

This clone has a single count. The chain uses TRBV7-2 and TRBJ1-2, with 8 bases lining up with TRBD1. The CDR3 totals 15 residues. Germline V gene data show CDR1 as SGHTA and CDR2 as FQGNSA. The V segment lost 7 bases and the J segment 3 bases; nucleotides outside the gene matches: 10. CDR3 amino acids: CASTQRTGTDYGYTF. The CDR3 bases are TGTGCCAGCACCCAAAGGACAGGGACGGACTATGGCTACACCTTC. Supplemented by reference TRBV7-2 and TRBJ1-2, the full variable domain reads GAGVSQSPSNKVTEKGKDVELRCDPISGHTALYWYRQSLGQGLEFLIYFQGNSAPDKSGLPSDRFSAERTGGSVSTLTIQRTQQEDSAVYLCASTQRTGTDYGYTFGSGTRLTVV.

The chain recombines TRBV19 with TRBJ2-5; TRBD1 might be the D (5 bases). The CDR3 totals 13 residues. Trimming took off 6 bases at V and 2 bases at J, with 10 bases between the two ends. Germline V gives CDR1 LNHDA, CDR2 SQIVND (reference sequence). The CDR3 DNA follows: TGTGCCAGTAGGTGGGGCAATCAAGAGACCCAGTACTTC. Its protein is CASRWGNQETQYF.

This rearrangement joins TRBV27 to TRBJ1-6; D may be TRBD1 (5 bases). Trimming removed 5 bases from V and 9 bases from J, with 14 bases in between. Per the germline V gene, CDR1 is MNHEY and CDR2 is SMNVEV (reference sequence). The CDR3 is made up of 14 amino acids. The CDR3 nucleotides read TGTGCCAGCAGTCCCCACAGGAGTAGTTCACCCCTCCACTTT. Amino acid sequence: CASSPHRSSSPLHF.

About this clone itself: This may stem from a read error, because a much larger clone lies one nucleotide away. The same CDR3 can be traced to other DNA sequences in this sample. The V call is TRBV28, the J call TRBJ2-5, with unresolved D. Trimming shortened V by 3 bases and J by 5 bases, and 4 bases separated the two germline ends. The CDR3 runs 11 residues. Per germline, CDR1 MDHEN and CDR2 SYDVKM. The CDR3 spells CASSFGETQYF. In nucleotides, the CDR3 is TGTGCCAGCAGTTTCGGGGAGACCCAGTACTTC. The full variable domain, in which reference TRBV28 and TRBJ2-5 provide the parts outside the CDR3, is DVKVTQSSRYLVKRTGEKVFLECVQDMDHENMFWYRQDPGLGLRLIYFSYDVKMKEKGDIPEGYSVSREKKERFSLILESASTNQTSMYLCASSFGETQYFGPGTRLLVL.

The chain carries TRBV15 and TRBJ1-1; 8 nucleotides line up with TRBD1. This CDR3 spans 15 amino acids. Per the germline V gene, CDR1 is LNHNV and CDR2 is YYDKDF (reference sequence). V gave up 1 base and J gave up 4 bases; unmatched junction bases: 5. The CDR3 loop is CATSRGQTGGTEAFF. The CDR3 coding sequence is TGTGCCACCAGCAGAGGACAAACAGGGGGCACTGAAGCTTTCTTT.

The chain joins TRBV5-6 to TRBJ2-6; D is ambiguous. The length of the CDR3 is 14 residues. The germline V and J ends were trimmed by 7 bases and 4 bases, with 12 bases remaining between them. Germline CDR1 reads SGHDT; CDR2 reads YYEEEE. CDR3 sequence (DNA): TGTGCCAGCGCCGGGCTGAGGGGGGCCAACGTCCTGACTTTC. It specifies CASAGLRGANVLTF.

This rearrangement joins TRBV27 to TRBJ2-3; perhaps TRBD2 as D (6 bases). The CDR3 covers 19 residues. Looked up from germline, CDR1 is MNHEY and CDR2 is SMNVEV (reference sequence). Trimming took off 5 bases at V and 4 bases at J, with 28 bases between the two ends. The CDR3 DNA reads TGTGCCAGCAGTACTCCACCCTCTCCGGGACTTAGACGGGCAGATACGCAGTATTTT. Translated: CASSTPPSPGLRRADTQYF.

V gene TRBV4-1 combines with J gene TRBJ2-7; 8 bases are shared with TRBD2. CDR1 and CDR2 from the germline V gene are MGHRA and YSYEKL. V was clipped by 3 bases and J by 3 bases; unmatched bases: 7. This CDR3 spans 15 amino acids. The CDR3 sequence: CASSQAGTSLYEQYF. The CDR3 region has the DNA TGCGCCAGCAGCCAGGCCGGGACTAGTCTCTACGAGCAGTACTTC.

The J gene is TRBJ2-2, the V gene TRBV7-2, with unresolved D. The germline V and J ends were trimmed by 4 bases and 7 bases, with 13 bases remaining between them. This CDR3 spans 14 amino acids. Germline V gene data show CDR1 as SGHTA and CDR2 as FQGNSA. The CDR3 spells CASSSASLGGELFF. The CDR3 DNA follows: TGTGCCAGCAGCTCTGCAAGTTTGGGCGGGGAGCTGTTTTTT.

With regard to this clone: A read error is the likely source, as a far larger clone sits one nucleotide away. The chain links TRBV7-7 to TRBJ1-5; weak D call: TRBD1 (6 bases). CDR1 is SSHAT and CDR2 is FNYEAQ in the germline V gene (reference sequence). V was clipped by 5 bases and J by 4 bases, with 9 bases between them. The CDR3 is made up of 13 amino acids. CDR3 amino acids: CASSQTGNQPQHF. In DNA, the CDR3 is TGTGCCAGCAGCCAGACAGGTAATCAGCCCCAGCATTTT.

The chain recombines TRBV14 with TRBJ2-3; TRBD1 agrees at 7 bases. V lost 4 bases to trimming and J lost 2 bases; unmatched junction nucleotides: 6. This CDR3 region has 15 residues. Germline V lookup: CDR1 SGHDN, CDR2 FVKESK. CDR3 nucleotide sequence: TGTGCCAGCAGCCGGAGGACAGGTTCCACAGATACGCAGTATTTT. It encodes CASSRRTGSTDTQYF. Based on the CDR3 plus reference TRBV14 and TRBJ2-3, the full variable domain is EAGVTQFPSHSVIEKGQTVTLRCDPISGHDNLYWYRRVMGKEIKFLLHFVKESKQDESGMPNNRFLAERTGGTYSTLKVQPAELEDSGVYFCASSRRTGSTDTQYFGPGTRLTVL.

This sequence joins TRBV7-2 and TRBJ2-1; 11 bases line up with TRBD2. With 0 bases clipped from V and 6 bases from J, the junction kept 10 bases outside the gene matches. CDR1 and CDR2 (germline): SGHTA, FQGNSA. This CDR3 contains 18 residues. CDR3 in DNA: TGTGCCAGCAGCTTAGCGCTTCTAGCGGGAGGCTTTGGCAATGAGCAGTTCTTC. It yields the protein CASSLALLAGGFGNEQFF. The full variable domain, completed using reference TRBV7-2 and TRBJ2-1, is GAGVSQSPSNKVTEKGKDVELRCDPISGHTALYWYRQSLGQGLEFLIYFQGNSAPDKSGLPSDRFSAERTGGSVSTLTIQRTQQEDSAVYLCASSLALLAGGFGNEQFFGPGTRLTVL.

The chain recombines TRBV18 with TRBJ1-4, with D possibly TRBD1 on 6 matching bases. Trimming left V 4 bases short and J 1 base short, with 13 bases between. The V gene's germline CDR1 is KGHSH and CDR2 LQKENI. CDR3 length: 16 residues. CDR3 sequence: CASSRTQGITNEKLFF. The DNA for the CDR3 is TGTGCCAGCTCACGCACCCAGGGGATAACTAATGAAAAACTGTTTTTT.

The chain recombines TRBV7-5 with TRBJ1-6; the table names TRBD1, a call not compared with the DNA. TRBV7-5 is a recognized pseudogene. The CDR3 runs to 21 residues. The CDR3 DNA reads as TGTGCCAGAAGCTTACGGCCGGCCCGAACAGGGGAGAACCCCTATAATTCACCCCTCCACTTT. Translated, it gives CARSLRPARTGENPYNSPLHF.

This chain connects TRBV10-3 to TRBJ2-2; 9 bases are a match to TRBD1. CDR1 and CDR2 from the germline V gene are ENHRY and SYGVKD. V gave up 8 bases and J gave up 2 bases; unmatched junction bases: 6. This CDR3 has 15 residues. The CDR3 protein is CAIGPGQGNTGELFF. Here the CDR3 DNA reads TGTGCCATCGGTCCGGGACAGGGTAACACCGGGGAGCTGTTTTTT.

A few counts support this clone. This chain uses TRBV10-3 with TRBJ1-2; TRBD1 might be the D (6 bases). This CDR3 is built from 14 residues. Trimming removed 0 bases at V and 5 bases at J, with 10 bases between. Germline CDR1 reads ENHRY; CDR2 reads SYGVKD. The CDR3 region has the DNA TGTGCCATCAGTGAGTCAGGACAGAGTTATGGCTACACCTTC. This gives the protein CAISESGQSYGYTF.

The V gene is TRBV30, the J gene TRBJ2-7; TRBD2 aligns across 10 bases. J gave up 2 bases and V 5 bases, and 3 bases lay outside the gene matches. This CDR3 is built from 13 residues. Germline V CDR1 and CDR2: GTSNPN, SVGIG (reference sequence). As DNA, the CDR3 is TGTGCCTGGCGGGGACTAGCGACCTACGAGCAGTACTTC. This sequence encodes CAWRGLATYEQYF.

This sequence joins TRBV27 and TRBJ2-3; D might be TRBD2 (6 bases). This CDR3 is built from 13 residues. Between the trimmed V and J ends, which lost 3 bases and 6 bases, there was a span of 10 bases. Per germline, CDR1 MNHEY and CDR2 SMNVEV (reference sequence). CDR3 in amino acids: CASSFGGRDTQYF. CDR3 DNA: TGTGCCAGCAGTTTCGGGGGTAGGGATACGCAGTATTTT.

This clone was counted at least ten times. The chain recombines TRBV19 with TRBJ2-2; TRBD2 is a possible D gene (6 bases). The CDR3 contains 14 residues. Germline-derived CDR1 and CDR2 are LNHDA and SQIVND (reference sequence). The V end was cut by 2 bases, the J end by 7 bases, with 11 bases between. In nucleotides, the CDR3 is TGTGCCAGTAGTATATCCCTAGCGAACGGGGAGCTGTTTTTT. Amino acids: CASSISLANGELFF.

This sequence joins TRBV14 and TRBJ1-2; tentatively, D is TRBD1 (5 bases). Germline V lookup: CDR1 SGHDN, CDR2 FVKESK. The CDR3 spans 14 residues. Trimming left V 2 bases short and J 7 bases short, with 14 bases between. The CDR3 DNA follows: TGTGCCAGCAGCCAAACCCCGGGGGTCTTTGGCTACACCTTC. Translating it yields CASSQTPGVFGYTF.

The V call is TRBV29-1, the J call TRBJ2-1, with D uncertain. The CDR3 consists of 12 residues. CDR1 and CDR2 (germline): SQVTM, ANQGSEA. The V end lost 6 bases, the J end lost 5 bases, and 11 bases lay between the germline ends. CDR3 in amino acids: CSVVRVDNEQFF. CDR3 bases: TGCAGCGTAGTTAGGGTCGACAATGAGCAGTTCTTC.

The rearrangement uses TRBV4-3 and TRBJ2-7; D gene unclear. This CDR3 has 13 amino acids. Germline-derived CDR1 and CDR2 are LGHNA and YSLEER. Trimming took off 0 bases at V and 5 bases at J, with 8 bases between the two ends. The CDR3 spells CASSQDLQNEQYF. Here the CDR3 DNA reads TGCGCCAGCAGCCAAGACCTACAGAACGAGCAGTACTTC.